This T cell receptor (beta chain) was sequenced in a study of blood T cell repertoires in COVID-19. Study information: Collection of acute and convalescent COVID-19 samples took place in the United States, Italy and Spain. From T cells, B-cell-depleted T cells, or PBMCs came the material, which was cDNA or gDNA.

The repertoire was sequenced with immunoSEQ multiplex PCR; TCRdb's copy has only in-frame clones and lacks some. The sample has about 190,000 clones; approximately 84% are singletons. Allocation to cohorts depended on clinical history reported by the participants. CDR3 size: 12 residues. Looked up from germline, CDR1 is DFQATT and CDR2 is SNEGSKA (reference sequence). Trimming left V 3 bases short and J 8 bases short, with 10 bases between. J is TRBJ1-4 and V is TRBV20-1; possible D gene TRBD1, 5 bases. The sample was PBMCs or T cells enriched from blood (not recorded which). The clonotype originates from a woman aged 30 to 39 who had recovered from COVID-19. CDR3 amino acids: CSASVREEKLFF. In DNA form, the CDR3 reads TGCAGTGCTAGTGTCAGGGAAGAAAAACTGTTTTTT.